A selection of T cell receptor beta chains follows, all from one sample in a study of T cells in tuberculosis. The table came from immunoSEQ multiplex PCR; TCRdb's copy has only in-frame clones and leaves some out. The table records about 43,000 clones, roughly 94% of them present only once. Sequenced input: PBMCs. The receptors were gathered from a donor aged 10-35 years with latent tuberculosis or without tuberculosis infection. Some clones in this sample may be carry-over from other donors' samples. CDR3s include the opening cysteine and the closing phenylalanine or tryptophan. The D gene is left open where the match is weak. Clone size is stated in some rows and not others, as once, few, many or a class when expanded.

size	length	V	D	J	CDR3	DNA
-	14	TRBV9	-	TRBJ1-5	CASKSDLEWEPQHF	TGTGCCAGCAAGAGTGACCTAGAGTGGGAGCCCCAGCATTTT
-	14	TRBV27	-	TRBJ2-1	CASSLSGSYNEQFF	TGTGCCAGCAGTTTATCCGGGTCCTACAATGAGCAGTTCTTC
once	14	TRBV25-1	-	TRBJ2-1	CASISAGSYNEQFF	TGTGCCAGCATCAGTGCAGGCTCCTACAATGAGCAGTTCTTC
-	15	TRBV27	TRBD1	TRBJ1-3	CASRRTGLSGNTIYF	TGTGCCAGCAGACGGACAGGCCTCTCTGGAAACACCATATATTTT
-	14	TRBV5-6	TRBD2	TRBJ2-2	CASSSAGVAGELFF	TGTGCCAGCAGCTCTGCGGGGGTGGCCGGGGAGCTGTTTTTT
-	12	TRBV19	-	TRBJ1-2	CASMEGRRGYTF	TGTGCCAGTATGGAAGGACGGAGGGGCTACACCTTC
-	14	TRBV28	TRBD2	TRBJ2-1	CASKAGLAFDEQFF	TGTGCCAGCAAGGCGGGACTAGCCTTTGATGAGCAGTTCTTC
-	14	TRBV7-2	-	TRBJ2-7	CASSHGTGYHEQYF	TGTGCCAGCAGCCATGGCACAGGGTACCACGAGCAGTACTTC
-	17	TRBV4-1	-	TRBJ1-5	CASSQEWRTYSNQPQHF	TGCGCCAGCAGCCAAGAATGGCGGACATATAGCAATCAGCCCCAGCATTTT
-	16	TRBV7-9	TRBD1	TRBJ2-1	CASSLAPSRQGSEQFF	TGTGCCAGCAGCTTAGCCCCTAGTCGACAGGGAAGTGAGCAGTTCTTC
-	17	TRBV11-2	TRBD2	TRBJ2-5	CASSHMMGLAGVETQYF	TGTGCCAGCAGCCACATGATGGGACTAGCGGGAGTAGAGACCCAGTACTTC
-	15	TRBV4-3	TRBD2	TRBJ2-1	CASSQDLADYNEQFF	TGCGCCAGCAGCCAAGATCTAGCGGACTACAATGAGCAGTTCTTC
-	13	TRBV5-6	-	TRBJ2-3	CASSLAGSNTQYF	TGTGCCAGCAGCTTGGCGGGGAGTAATACGCAGTATTTT
-	12	TRBV28	TRBD2	TRBJ2-3	CASSPGLATQYF	TGTGCCAGCAGCCCGGGACTAGCTACGCAGTATTTT
-	13	TRBV19	-	TRBJ1-5	CASSNRENQPQHF	TGTGCCAGTAGTAACAGGGAAAATCAGCCCCAGCATTTT
-	16	TRBV28	TRBD2	TRBJ2-2	CASSSSREGHGGELFF	TGTGCCAGCAGTTCTTCTCGGGAGGGTCATGGCGGGGAGCTGTTTTTT
-	14	TRBV18	-	TRBJ2-5	CASSPIVREETQYF	TGTGCCAGCTCACCAATAGTCAGGGAAGAGACCCAGTACTTC
-	16	TRBV11-3	-	TRBJ2-2	CASSHRVHRDTGELFF	TGTGCCAGCAGCCACCGGGTACACAGGGACACCGGGGAGCTGTTTTTT
-	13	TRBV7-2	-	TRBJ1-1	CASSLSRDTEAFF	TGTGCCAGCAGCCTCTCCCGGGACACTGAAGCTTTCTTT
-	17	TRBV5-1	-	TRBJ2-1	CASSLADPGTFYNEQFF	TGCGCCAGCAGCCTAGCCGACCCCGGGACTTTTTACAATGAGCAGTTCTTC
-	17	TRBV10-1	TRBD2	TRBJ2-5	CASSESGLAGAQETQYF	TGCGCCAGCAGTGAGTCGGGGCTAGCGGGAGCACAAGAGACCCAGTACTTC
-	17	TRBV18	-	TRBJ1-5	CASSPRGNLVGNQPQHF	TGTGCCAGCTCACCAAGGGGAAATTTAGTTGGCAATCAGCCCCAGCATTTT
-	12	TRBV18	TRBD1	TRBJ1-1	CASKRQGAKAFF	TGTGCCAGCAAAAGACAGGGGGCCAAAGCTTTCTTT
-	13	TRBV30	-	TRBJ1-1	CARVAGSGTEAFF	TGTGCCCGGGTGGCGGGAAGTGGGACTGAAGCTTTCTTT
-	13	TRBV27	-	TRBJ2-7	CASSLRDSYEQYF	TGTGCCAGCAGTCTCCGTGACAGCTACGAGCAGTACTTC
few	14	TRBV27	TRBD2	TRBJ2-3	CASAREGPTDTQYF	TGTGCCAGCGCCCGGGAGGGCCCTACAGATACGCAGTATTTT
-	14	TRBV7-2	TRBD1	TRBJ1-1	CASSRGQRNTEAFF	TGTGCCAGCAGCAGGGGACAGAGGAACACTGAAGCTTTCTTT
-	12	TRBV29-1	-	TRBJ2-7	CSVGPGTYEQYF	TGCAGCGTTGGGCCAGGAACCTACGAGCAGTACTTC
-	14	TRBV28	-	TRBJ1-2	CASSSLKPGMGYTF	TGTGCCAGCAGTTCACTAAAACCCGGAATGGGCTACACCTTC
-	14	TRBV2	TRBD2	TRBJ2-7	CASSGLAGAYEQYF	TGTGCCAGCAGTGGGCTAGCGGGAGCCTACGAGCAGTACTTC
-	15	TRBV28	TRBD2	TRBJ2-1	CASREIAGGYNEQFF	TGTGCCAGCAGGGAAATAGCGGGAGGATACAATGAGCAGTTCTTC
-	13	TRBV5-1	TRBD1	TRBJ2-7	CASSVDRQGEQYF	TGCGCCAGCAGCGTAGACCGACAGGGGGAGCAGTACTTC
-	15	TRBV5-1	TRBD2	TRBJ2-1	CASSTGTSGYNEQFF	TGCGCCAGCAGCACGGGGACTAGCGGCTACAATGAGCAGTTCTTC
-	16	TRBV7-2	-	TRBJ2-3	CASSLGTIMYTDTQYF	TGTGCCAGCAGCTTAGGGACTATAATGTACACAGATACGCAGTATTTT
-	16	TRBV4-2	-	TRBJ2-7	CASSQEPGSTSGEQYF	TGTGCCAGCAGCCAAGAGCCCGGGTCTACTAGTGGTGAGCAGTACTTC
-	18	TRBV7-9	TRBD2	TRBJ2-1	CASSPLTGGTSGRNEQFF	TGTGCCAGCAGCCCCCTCACAGGGGGGACTAGCGGGAGGAATGAGCAGTTCTTC
-	17	TRBV11-2	TRBD1	TRBJ1-2	CASSQWDRKVQGYGYTF	TGTGCCAGCAGTCAATGGGACAGGAAGGTTCAGGGCTATGGCTACACCTTC
-	11	TRBV5-1	-	TRBJ2-7	CASSSYYEQYF	TGCGCCAGCAGCTCCTACTACGAGCAGTACTTC
-	15	TRBV25-1	-	TRBJ1-5	CASSAQGQGNQPQHF	TGTGCCAGCAGTGCCCAGGGTCAGGGCAATCAGCCCCAGCATTTT
-	16	TRBV19	-	TRBJ2-1	CASSIRTTVSNNEQFF	TGTGCCAGTAGTATAAGGACGACAGTGAGCAACAATGAGCAGTTCTTC
-	16	TRBV14	-	TRBJ2-1	CASSQDKERVFNEQFF	TGTGCCAGCAGCCAAGATAAGGAGAGAGTATTTAATGAGCAGTTCTTC
-	15	TRBV15	TRBD2	TRBJ2-7	CATRATSGTDYEQYF	TGTGCCACCAGAGCGACTAGCGGTACCGACTACGAGCAGTACTTC
-	15	TRBV18	-	TRBJ1-5	CASSPDEVGNQPQHF	TGTGCCAGCTCCCCTGACGAGGTTGGCAATCAGCCCCAGCATTTT
-	12	TRBV29-1	-	TRBJ2-3	CSVGRGGDTQYF	TGCAGCGTTGGCAGGGGCGGAGATACGCAGTATTTT
-	14	TRBV9	-	TRBJ1-1	CASSVEGGWTEAFF	TGTGCCAGCAGCGTAGAGGGAGGGTGGACTGAAGCTTTCTTT
-	17	TRBV25-1	TRBD2	TRBJ2-5	CASSAHPGLSLQETQYF	TGTGCCAGCAGTGCCCACCCGGGACTATCGTTGCAAGAGACCCAGTACTTC